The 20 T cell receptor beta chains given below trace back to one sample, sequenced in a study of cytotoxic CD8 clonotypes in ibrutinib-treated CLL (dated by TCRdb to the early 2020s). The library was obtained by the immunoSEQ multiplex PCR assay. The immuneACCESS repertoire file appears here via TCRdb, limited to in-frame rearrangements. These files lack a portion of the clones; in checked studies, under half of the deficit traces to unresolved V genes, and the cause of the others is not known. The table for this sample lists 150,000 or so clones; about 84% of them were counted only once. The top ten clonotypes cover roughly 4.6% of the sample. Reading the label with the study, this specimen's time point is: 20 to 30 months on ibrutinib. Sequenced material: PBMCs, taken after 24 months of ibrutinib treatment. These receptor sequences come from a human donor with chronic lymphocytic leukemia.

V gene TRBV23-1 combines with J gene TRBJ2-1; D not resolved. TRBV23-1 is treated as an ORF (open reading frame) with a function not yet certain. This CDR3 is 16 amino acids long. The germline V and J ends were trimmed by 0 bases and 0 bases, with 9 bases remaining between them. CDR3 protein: CASSQSKGFSYNEQFF. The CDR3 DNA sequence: TGCGCCAGCAGTCAATCGAAAGGGTTCTCCTACAATGAGCAGTTCTTC.

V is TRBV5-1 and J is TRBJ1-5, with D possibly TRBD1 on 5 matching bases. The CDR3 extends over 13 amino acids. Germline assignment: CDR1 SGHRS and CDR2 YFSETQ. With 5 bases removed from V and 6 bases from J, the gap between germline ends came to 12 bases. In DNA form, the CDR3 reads TGCGCCAGCAGGGCGGGGACGGGTCAGCCCCAGCATTTT. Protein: CASRAGTGQPQHF.

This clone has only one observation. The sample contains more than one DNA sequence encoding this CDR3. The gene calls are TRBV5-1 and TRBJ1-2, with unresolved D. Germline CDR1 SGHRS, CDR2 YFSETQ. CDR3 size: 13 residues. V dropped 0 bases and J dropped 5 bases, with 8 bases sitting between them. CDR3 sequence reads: CASSLDGGYGYTF. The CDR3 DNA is TGCGCCAGCAGCTTGGATGGCGGGTATGGCTACACCTTC.

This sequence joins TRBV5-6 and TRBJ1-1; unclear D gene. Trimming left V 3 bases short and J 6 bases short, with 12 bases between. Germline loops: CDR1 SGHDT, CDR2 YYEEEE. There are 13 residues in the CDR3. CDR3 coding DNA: TGTGCCAGCAGCTGGCTCAGTACCGCTGAAGCTTTCTTT. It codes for CASSWLSTAEAFF.

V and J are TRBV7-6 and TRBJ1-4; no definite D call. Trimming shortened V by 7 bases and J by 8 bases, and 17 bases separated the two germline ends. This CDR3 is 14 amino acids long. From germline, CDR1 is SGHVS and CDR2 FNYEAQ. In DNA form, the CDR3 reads TGTGCCAGCACCCCCACTTCCCTGAGGGAAAAACTGTTTTTT. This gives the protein CASTPTSLREKLFF.

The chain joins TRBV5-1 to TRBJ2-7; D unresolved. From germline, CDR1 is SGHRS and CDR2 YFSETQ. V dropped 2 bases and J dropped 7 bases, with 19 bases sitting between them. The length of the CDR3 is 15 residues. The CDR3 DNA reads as TGCGCCAGCAGCTTTGAGGTAGGAACCCGTCGGGAGCAGTACTTC. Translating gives CASSFEVGTRREQYF.

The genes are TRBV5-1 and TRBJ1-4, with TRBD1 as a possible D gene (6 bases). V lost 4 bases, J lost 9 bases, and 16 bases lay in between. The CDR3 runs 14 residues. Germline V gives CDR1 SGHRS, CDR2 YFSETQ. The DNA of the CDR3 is TGCGCCAGCAGCCCATCACAGGGCCCTCAAAAACTGTTTTTT. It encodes CASSPSQGPQKLFF.

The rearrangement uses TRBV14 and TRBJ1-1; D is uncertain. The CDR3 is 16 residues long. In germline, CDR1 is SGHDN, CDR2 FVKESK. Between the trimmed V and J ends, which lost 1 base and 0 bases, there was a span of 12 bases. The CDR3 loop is CASSQGMLWMNTEAFF. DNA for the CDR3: TGTGCCAGCAGCCAAGGAATGCTGTGGATGAACACTGAAGCTTTCTTT.

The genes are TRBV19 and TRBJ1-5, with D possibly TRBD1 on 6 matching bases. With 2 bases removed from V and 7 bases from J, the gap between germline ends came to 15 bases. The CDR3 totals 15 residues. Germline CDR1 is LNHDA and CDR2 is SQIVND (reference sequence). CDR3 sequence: CASSINPGAWQPQHF. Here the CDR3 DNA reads TGTGCCAGTAGTATAAATCCAGGGGCCTGGCAGCCCCAGCATTTT. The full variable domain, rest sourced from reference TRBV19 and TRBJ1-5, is DGGITQSPKYLFRKEGQNVTLSCEQNLNHDAMYWYRQDPGQGLRLIYYSQIVNDFQKGDIAEGYSVSREKKESFPLTVTSAQKNPTAFYLCASSINPGAWQPQHFGDGTRLSIL.

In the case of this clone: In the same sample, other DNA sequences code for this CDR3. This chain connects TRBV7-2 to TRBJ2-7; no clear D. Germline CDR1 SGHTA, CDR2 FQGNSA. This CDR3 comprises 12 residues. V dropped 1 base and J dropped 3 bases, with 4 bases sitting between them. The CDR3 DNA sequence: TGTGCCAGCAGCTTAGTTGGCTACGAGCAGTACTTC. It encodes CASSLVGYEQYF.

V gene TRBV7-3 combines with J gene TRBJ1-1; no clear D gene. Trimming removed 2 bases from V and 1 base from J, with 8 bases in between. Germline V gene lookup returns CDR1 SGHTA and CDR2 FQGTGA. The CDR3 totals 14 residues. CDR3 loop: CASSLWPGNTEAFF. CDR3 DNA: TGTGCCAGCAGCTTATGGCCGGGGAACACTGAAGCTTTCTTT.

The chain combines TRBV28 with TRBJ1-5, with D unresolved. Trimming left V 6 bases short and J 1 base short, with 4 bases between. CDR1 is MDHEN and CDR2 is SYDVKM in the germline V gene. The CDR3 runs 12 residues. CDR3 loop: CASRQSNQPQHF. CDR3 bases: TGTGCCAGCAGGCAAAGCAATCAGCCCCAGCATTTT.

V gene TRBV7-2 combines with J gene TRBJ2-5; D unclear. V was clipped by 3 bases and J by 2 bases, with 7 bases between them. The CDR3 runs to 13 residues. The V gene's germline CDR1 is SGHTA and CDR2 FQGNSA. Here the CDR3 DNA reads TGTGCCAGCAGCTTGTACTCTCAAGAGACCCAGTACTTC. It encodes CASSLYSQETQYF.

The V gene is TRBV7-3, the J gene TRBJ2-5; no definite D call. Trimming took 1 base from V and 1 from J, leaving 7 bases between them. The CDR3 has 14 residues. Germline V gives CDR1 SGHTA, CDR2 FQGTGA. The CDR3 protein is CASSLNSGQETQYF. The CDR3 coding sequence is TGTGCCAGCAGCTTAAACTCGGGCCAAGAGACCCAGTACTTC. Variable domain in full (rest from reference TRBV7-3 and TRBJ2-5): GAGVSQTPSNKVTEKGKYVELRCDPISGHTALYWYRQSLGQGPEFLIYFQGTGAADDSGLPNDRFFAVRPEGSVSTLKIQRTERGDSAVYLCASSLNSGQETQYFGPGTRLLVL.

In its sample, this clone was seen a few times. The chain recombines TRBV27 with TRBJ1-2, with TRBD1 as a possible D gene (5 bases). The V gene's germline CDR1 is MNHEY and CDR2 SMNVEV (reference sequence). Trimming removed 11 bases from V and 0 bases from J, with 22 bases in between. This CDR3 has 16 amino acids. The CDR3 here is CAAASRGPSSNYGYTF. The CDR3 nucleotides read TGTGCCGCCGCCTCCCGGGGCCCTTCCTCTAACTATGGCTACACCTTC.

The CDR3 spells CASSYPRTSGSETQYF. CDR3 DNA: TGCGCCAGCAGCTATCCGCGGACTAGCGGGAGTGAGACCCAGTACTTC. The chain has TRBV4-1 and TRBJ2-5, with 13 bases that match TRBD2. V was pared by 5 bases and J by 5 bases, with 8 bases of the junction left unmatched. From germline, CDR1 is MGHRA and CDR2 YSYEKL. This CDR3 is built from 16 residues.

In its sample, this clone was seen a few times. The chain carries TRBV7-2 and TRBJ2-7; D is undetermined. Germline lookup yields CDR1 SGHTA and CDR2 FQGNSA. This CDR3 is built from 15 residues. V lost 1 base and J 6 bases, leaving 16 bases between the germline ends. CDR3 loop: CASSLESGSPSEQYF. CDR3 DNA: TGTGCCAGCAGCTTAGAATCCGGGTCCCCCTCCGAGCAGTACTTC.

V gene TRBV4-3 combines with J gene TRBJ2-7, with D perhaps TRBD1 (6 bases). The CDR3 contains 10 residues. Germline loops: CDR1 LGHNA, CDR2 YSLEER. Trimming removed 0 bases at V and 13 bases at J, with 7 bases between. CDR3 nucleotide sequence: TGCGCCAGCAGCCAAGAGGGGGCATACTTC. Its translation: CASSQEGAYF.

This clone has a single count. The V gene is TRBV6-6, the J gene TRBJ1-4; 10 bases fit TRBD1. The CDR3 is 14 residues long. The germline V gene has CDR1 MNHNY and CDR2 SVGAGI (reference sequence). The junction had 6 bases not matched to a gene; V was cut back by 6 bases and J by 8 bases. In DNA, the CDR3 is TGTGCCAGCAGATCGACAGGGGGCGAGGAAAAACTGTTTTTT. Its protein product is CASRSTGGEEKLFF.

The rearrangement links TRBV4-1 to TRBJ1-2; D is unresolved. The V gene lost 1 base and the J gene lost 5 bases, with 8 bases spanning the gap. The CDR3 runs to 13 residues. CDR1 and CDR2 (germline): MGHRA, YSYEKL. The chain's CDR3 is CASSQVVGYGYTF. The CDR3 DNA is TGCGCCAGCAGCCAAGTTGTAGGGTATGGCTACACCTTC.